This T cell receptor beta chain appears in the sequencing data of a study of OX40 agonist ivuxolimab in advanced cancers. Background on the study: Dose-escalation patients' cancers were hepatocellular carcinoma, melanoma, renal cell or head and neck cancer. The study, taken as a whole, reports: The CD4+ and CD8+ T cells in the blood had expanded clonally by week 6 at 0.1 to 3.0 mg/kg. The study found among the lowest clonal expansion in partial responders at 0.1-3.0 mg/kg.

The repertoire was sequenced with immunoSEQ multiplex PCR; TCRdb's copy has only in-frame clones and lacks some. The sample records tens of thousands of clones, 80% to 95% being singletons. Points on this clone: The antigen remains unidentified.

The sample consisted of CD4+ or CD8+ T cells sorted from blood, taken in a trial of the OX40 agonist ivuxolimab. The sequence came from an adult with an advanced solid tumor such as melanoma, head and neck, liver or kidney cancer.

The CDR3 coding sequence is TGCAGCGCAGCGGGGGGGAAAGAGACCCAGTACTTC. It is translated as CSAAGGKETQYF. The chain is built from TRBV29-1 and TRBJ2-5; 10 nucleotides match TRBD2. The CDR3 covers 12 residues. CDR1 and CDR2 from the germline V gene are SQVTM and ANQGSEA. V was pared by 7 bases and J by 3 bases, with 2 bases of the junction left unmatched.